A single T cell receptor (beta chain) is shown here with its context. This sample is part of a study of cytomegalovirus exposure and HLA in healthy donors. The PCR contained 60 Vbeta and 13 Jbeta primers. The protocol was immunoSEQ multiplex PCR, while the TCRdb copy is restricted to in-frame clones and leaves out a portion. The data show roughly 150,000 clones, with 60% to 80% seen just once and more than 1.2% held by the top ten. The V and J ends lost 4 bases and 5 bases respectively, with 16 bases between them. This CDR3 has 15 amino acids. CDR1 is SGHRS and CDR2 is YFSETQ in the germline V gene. The TCR was taken from a male donor in good health and CMV-seronegative. Sequencing was done on a sample of PBMCs. The chain links TRBV5-1 to TRBJ2-1; D may be TRBD2 (6 bases). The CDR3 region is CASSPQAGIDNEQFF. For the CDR3, the DNA is TGCGCCAGCAGCCCCCAAGCGGGTATCGACAATGAGCAGTTCTTC. The whole variable domain, filled in from reference TRBV5-1 and TRBJ2-1, reads KAGVTQTPRYLIKTRGQQVTLSCSPISGHRSVSWYQQTPGQGLQFLFEYFSETQRNKGNFPGRFSGRQFSNSRSEMNVSTLELGDSALYLCASSPQAGIDNEQFFGPGTRLTVL.